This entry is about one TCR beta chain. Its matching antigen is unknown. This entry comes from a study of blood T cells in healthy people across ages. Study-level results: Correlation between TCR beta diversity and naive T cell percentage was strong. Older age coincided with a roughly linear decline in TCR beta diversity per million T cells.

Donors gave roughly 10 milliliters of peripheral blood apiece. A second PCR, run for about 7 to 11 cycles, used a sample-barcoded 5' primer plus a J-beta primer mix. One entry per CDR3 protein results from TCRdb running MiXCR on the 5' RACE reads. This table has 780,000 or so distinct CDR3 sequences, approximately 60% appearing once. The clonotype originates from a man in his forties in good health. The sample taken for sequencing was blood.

The CDR3 reads CASSLASSLVSSYEQYF. In nucleotides, the CDR3 is TGTGCCAGCAGCTTGGCCTCCAGTCTGGTTAGCTCCTACGAGCAGTACTTC. This chain uses TRBV7-8 with TRBJ2-7, with D uncertain. Germline V CDR1 and CDR2: SGHVS, FQNEAQ. Trimming shortened V by 3 bases and J by 0 bases, and 18 bases separated the two germline ends. This CDR3 comprises 17 residues.